The sequence of this T cell receptor beta chain was determined in a study of shared clonotypes between healthy human individuals. After removal of 4 bases from V and 0 bases from J, the junction contained 2 bases not matched to a gene. Germline CDR1 reads KGHSH; CDR2 reads LQKENI. The CDR3 covers 16 residues. This table comes from immunoSEQ multiplex PCR, and its TCRdb copy is limited to in-frame clones, with some not included. The sample includes under 1,900,000 clones, about 98.5% of them seen just once. The sample comprised naive CD4+ T cells sorted from blood. As for subset: CD45RA+ positively selected. V gene TRBV18 combines with J gene TRBJ2-7, with TRBD2 identical over 14 bases. This receptor was identified in a man aged 30-40 years in good health. The CDR3: CASSRGLAGVSYEQYF. The CDR3 DNA sequence: TGTGCCAGCTCACGGGGACTAGCGGGAGTCTCCTACGAGCAGTACTTC.